The clone carrying this TCR beta chain is termed medium-sized. Its antigen remains unidentified. Until they underwent thyroid surgery, no patient had received any treatment. This sample is drawn from a study of metastatic and nonmetastatic thyroid tumors. At the level of the study: Samples came from malignant and benign thyroid patients, and repertoires were compared across blood and tumor or nodule tissue. General study points: Within blood and tumor, benign nodules reportedly had significantly lower TCR beta diversity than malignant thyroid tumors did.

In the study's own analysis: Differences in CDR3 between clinicopathological groups were drawn on to build a classifier intended to discriminate distant-metastatic papillary thyroid cancer patients. Using MiXCR, TCRdb re-called clones from the PCR reads. TCRdb's processing, not the authors' own work, is the source of the V and J calls. The sample yields some 42,000 clones, around 30% seen once. Trimming removed 4 bases at V and 2 bases at J, with 14 bases between. The CDR3 has 14 amino acids. Germline lookup yields CDR1 DFQATT and CDR2 SNEGSKA (reference sequence). The sequence was obtained from a male donor with papillary thyroid cancer or a benign thyroid nodule (not recorded which). Some clones in this sample may be carry-over from other donors' samples. The sample taken for sequencing was blood. The rearrangement joins TRBV20-1 to TRBJ1-2; tentatively, D is TRBD1 (6 bases). This CDR3 is CSAKGEGGNYGYTF. DNA for the CDR3: TGCAGTGCTAAAGGGGAGGGGGGGAACTATGGCTACACCTTC.